The T cell receptor beta chain described here comes from a study of blood T cell repertoires in COVID-19. About the research overall: Sources were T cells, B-cell-depleted T cells, or PBMCs; the material itself was cDNA or gDNA.

Authors' methods: Reference gene primer amplification in the assay estimated nucleated cell counts. Generated by immunoSEQ multiplex PCR, the TCRdb table keeps only in-frame clones and is missing some. The DNA gave D and trimming, while V, J and clone size come from that table. The sample holds about 210,000 clones, around 85% seen once. Seattle's enrolled individuals joined amid active infection and were then monitored longitudinally. Per the germline V gene, CDR1 is MNHNS and CDR2 is SASEGT. V was cut by 1 base and J by 2 bases, with 2 bases left in between. The CDR3 is made up of 13 amino acids. Material for sequencing was peripheral blood. The rearrangement links TRBV6-1 to TRBJ2-2; D is unresolved. This sequence was found in a woman aged 70 to 79 with COVID-19, enrolled during active disease. The CDR3 reads CASSEVNTGELFF. CDR3 DNA sequence: TGTGCCAGCAGTGAAGTAAACACCGGGGAGCTGTTTTTT.